This is a list of T cell receptor beta chains from one sample in a study of T cells after yellow fever vaccination. In TCRdb, the 5' RACE reads were re-called with MiXCR into one record per CDR3 protein. The repertoire holds about 430,000 distinct CDR3 sequences, with 18% as singletons. This specimen consisted of PBMCs, obtained before the yellow fever booster vaccination. The origin of the receptors is a man between 18 and 29 years old who received the YFV17D yellow fever vaccine. Each CDR3 is given with its conserved first and last residue. The order of the fields is D gene, clone size, V gene, J gene, CDR3 protein. A D gene is named only where the DNA matches it firmly. Clone size is given for some rows only: seen once, a few or many times, or a class if the clone is expanded.

>TRBD1|few|TRBV6-2/TRBV6-3|TRBJ1-1
CASSQGTGAEAFF
>TRBD1|NA|TRBV28|TRBJ2-5
CASRSSTGVETQYF
>TRBD2|few|TRBV10-3|TRBJ2-5
CAISEASGGEETQYF
>NA|NA|TRBV7-9|TRBJ1-1
CASSFQDRTEAFF
>TRBD2|few|TRBV4-1|TRBJ2-1
CASSRIAGALTNEQFF
>NA|NA|TRBV20-1|TRBJ1-1
CSASPTKNTEAFF
>TRBD1|few|TRBV6-1|TRBJ1-4
CASRLPGQSQKLFF
>NA|NA|TRBV30|TRBJ1-4
CAWSPDTLEKLFF
>NA|NA|TRBV9|TRBJ1-2
CASSAGGPTAYGYTF
>NA|many|TRBV20-1|TRBJ2-3
CSAPLPPSHNTQYF
>NA|NA|TRBV10-3|TRBJ1-1
CAIRTDGNTEAFF
>NA|NA|TRBV7-2|TRBJ1-4
CASSPRASRYEKLFF
>NA|NA|TRBV11-2|TRBJ2-3
CASSLEFTLTDTQYF
>NA|NA|TRBV6-2/TRBV6-3|TRBJ2-3
CASNDIARYTQYF
>NA|NA|TRBV9|TRBJ2-5
CASSVGNDGPQETQYF
>TRBD2|few|TRBV20-1|TRBJ2-5
CSARGLAGGPETQYF
>TRBD2|NA|TRBV6-5|TRBJ2-1
CASSPTVGLAGTNEQFF
>NA|NA|TRBV30|TRBJ1-5
CAWSRQGNQPQHF
>NA|NA|TRBV5-6|TRBJ1-5
CASSSKTGSNQPQHF
>NA|NA|TRBV11-1|TRBJ2-3
CASSLRTGPTDTQYF
>TRBD2|few|TRBV9|TRBJ2-7
CASSVAPGLAVYEQYF
>TRBD2|NA|TRBV7-6|TRBJ2-1
CASSLGTSGGALGNEQFF
>NA|NA|TRBV5-6|TRBJ1-2
CASTLSGPNYGYTF
>TRBD2|NA|TRBV20-1|TRBJ2-2
CSAPTSGGGWAGELFF
>NA|NA|TRBV27|TRBJ1-2
CASFSPTGVYGYTF
>NA|NA|TRBV5-4|TRBJ2-3
CASTLRAGTDTQYF
>TRBD1|NA|TRBV15|TRBJ1-2
CATSSFDRGRGGYTF
>NA|many|TRBV9|TRBJ1-5
CALTRTNQPQHF
>TRBD1|NA|TRBV6-2/TRBV6-3|TRBJ1-6
CASRGDRGPDSPLHF
>TRBD1|once|TRBV7-9|TRBJ1-2
CASRPGQGGHGYTF
>NA|NA|TRBV5-5|TRBJ2-4
CASSGRRELNQYF
>NA|many|TRBV29-1|TRBJ2-4
CSVVGGGLNIQYF
>NA|NA|TRBV5-1|TRBJ1-6
CASSLATQSPLHF
>NA|many|TRBV20-1|TRBJ1-5
CSARYSNQPQHF
>NA|NA|TRBV10-3|TRBJ2-2
CAISDMQGGELFF
>NA|NA|TRBV4-3|TRBJ2-2
CASSQDPPSRNTGELFF
>NA|NA|TRBV12-3/TRBV12-4|TRBJ1-6
CASARGEGWNSPLHF
>NA|NA|TRBV7-9|TRBJ1-2
CASSPQDTGYTF
>NA|few|TRBV5-1|TRBJ1-1
CASTYAFRGTEAFF
>NA|NA|TRBV5-6|TRBJ2-5
CASSFLGDETQYF
>NA|NA|TRBV7-2|TRBJ1-3
CASSGGQGGNTIYF
>NA|once|TRBV9|TRBJ2-3
CASSVGQLTDTQYF
>NA|NA|TRBV25-1|TRBJ1-1
CASSPQGRIPEAFF
>TRBD1|few|TRBV29-1|TRBJ2-5
CSVEDPGTGPGIF
>NA|NA|TRBV27|TRBJ1-1
CASSFGLANTEAFF
>TRBD1|NA|TRBV5-1|TRBJ2-1
CASSLTGVSHNEQFF
>TRBD1|NA|TRBV20-1|TRBJ2-5
CSASGGTGGVSQETQYF
>NA|NA|TRBV5-1|TRBJ1-1
CASSLAGEGENTEAFF
>NA|NA|TRBV12-3/TRBV12-4|TRBJ2-5
CASSLNGVRQTQYF
>NA|NA|TRBV9|TRBJ1-5
CASSVGDGLGPQHF
>NA|NA|TRBV4-3|TRBJ1-2
CASSLGGGLPYGYTF
>NA|few|TRBV7-9|TRBJ2-5
CASSHTPGTPDYETQYF
>TRBD1|few|TRBV9|TRBJ2-1
CASSPRDRSYNEQFF
>NA|NA|TRBV7-2|TRBJ1-6
CASSFAQSSYNSPLHF
>NA|many|TRBV6-2/TRBV6-3|TRBJ1-5
CASSAIQGRVRWPQHF